The source of this TCR beta chain is a study of cytomegalovirus exposure and HLA in healthy donors. Germline CDR1 is SGHKS and CDR2 is YYEKEE (reference sequence). The CDR3 is 14 residues long. V gave up 1 base and J gave up 2 bases; unmatched junction bases: 1. Amplification used 60 Vbeta primers and 13 Jbeta primers. Assay: immunoSEQ multiplex PCR; the TCRdb copy retains only in-frame clones and omits some. The sample consists of some 130,000 clones, almost 80% of them appearing once. The origin of this receptor is a female donor in good health and CMV-seronegative. The gene calls are TRBV5-5 and TRBJ2-7; TRBD1 agrees at 9 bases. The sample taken for sequencing was PBMCs. CDR3 protein: CASSLTGGTYEQYF. The CDR3 DNA is TGTGCCAGCAGCTTGACAGGGGGCACCTACGAGCAGTACTTC.